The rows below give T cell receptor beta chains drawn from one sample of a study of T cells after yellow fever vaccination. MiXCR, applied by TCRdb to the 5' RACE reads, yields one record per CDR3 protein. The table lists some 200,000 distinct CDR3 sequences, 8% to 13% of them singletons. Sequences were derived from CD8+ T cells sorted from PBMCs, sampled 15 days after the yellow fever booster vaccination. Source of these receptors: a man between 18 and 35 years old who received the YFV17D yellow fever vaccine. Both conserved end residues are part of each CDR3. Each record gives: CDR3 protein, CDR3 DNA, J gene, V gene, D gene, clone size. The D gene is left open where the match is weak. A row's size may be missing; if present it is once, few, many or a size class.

cdr3_aa: CASSLTLTGITEAFF
cdr3_nt: TGTGCCAGCAGTTTAACCCTGACAGGGATCACTGAAGCTTTCTTT
j_call: TRBJ1-1
v_call: TRBV27
d_call: TRBD1
clone_size: few

cdr3_aa: CASSSRLAGGRTSSYNEQFF
cdr3_nt: TGTGCCAGCAGCTCCCGACTAGCGGGGGGCAGAACTAGCTCCTACAATGAGCAGTTCTTC
j_call: TRBJ2-1
v_call: TRBV7-9
d_call: TRBD2
clone_size: many

cdr3_aa: CASSFLGQEAFF
cdr3_nt: TGTGCCAGCAGCTTTTTGGGACAGGAAGCTTTCTTT
j_call: TRBJ1-1
v_call: TRBV7-9
d_call: TRBD1
clone_size: few

cdr3_aa: CASAILAGEETQYF
cdr3_nt: TGTGCCAGCGCCATACTAGCGGGTGAAGAGACCCAGTACTTC
j_call: TRBJ2-5
v_call: TRBV7-2
d_call: TRBD2
clone_size: NA

cdr3_aa: CASSYSGRIRINEQFF
cdr3_nt: TGTGCCAGCAGTTACTCGGGGCGGATTCGGATCAATGAGCAGTTCTTC
j_call: TRBJ2-1
v_call: TRBV6-5
d_call: NA
clone_size: NA

cdr3_aa: CAIKREENYGYTF
cdr3_nt: TGTGCCATCAAAAGGGAGGAAAACTATGGCTACACCTTC
j_call: TRBJ1-2
v_call: TRBV10-3
d_call: NA
clone_size: NA

cdr3_aa: CAGGGRALYEQYF
cdr3_nt: TGTGCCGGAGGGGGACGCGCGCTCTACGAGCAGTACTTC
j_call: TRBJ2-7
v_call: TRBV6-2/TRBV6-3
d_call: NA
clone_size: NA

cdr3_aa: CARDGTTDTQYF
cdr3_nt: TGTGCCAGAGACGGAACCACAGATACGCAGTATTTT
j_call: TRBJ2-3
v_call: TRBV2
d_call: NA
clone_size: few

cdr3_aa: CASSQGAQVNYEQYF
cdr3_nt: TGCGCCAGCAGCCAAGGGGCCCAGGTTAACTACGAGCAGTACTTC
j_call: TRBJ2-7
v_call: TRBV4-1
d_call: NA
clone_size: NA

cdr3_aa: CASRRGNQPQHF
cdr3_nt: TGTGCCAGCAGAAGGGGCAATCAGCCCCAGCATTTT
j_call: TRBJ1-5
v_call: TRBV12-3/TRBV12-4
d_call: NA
clone_size: NA

cdr3_aa: CASSQGFREGYTF
cdr3_nt: TGCGCCAGCAGCCAGGGTTTTCGAGAGGGCTACACCTTC
j_call: TRBJ1-2
v_call: TRBV4-3
d_call: NA
clone_size: NA

cdr3_aa: CASSLRFSGYEQYF
cdr3_nt: TGTGCCAGCAGTTTACGGTTTAGTGGCTACGAGCAGTACTTC
j_call: TRBJ2-7
v_call: TRBV27
d_call: NA
clone_size: few

cdr3_aa: CASSLSGGLGTQYF
cdr3_nt: TGTGCCAGCAGCTTAAGTGGGGGTCTAGGCACGCAGTATTTT
j_call: TRBJ2-3
v_call: TRBV7-8
d_call: NA
clone_size: many

cdr3_aa: CSAREPSNQPQHF
cdr3_nt: TGCAGTGCTAGAGAACCGAGCAATCAGCCCCAGCATTTT
j_call: TRBJ1-5
v_call: TRBV20-1
d_call: NA
clone_size: NA

cdr3_aa: CASSSPGAVEKEYQPQHF
cdr3_nt: TGTGCCAGCAGCTCGCCGGGGGCGGTGGAAAAAGAATATCAGCCCCAGCATTTT
j_call: TRBJ1-5
v_call: TRBV7-3
d_call: NA
clone_size: many

cdr3_aa: CASSYLEGLNTEAFF
cdr3_nt: TGTGCCAGCAGTTACTTAGAGGGCTTGAACACTGAAGCTTTCTTT
j_call: TRBJ1-1
v_call: TRBV6-6
d_call: NA
clone_size: many

cdr3_aa: CASSQDMTATGYEQYF
cdr3_nt: TGCGCCAGCAGCCAAGATATGACAGCGACCGGCTACGAGCAGTACTTC
j_call: TRBJ2-7
v_call: TRBV4-3
d_call: NA
clone_size: NA

cdr3_aa: CASSQGQGVSPLHF
cdr3_nt: TGCGCCAGCAGCCAGGGACAGGGGGTATCACCCCTCCACTTT
j_call: TRBJ1-6
v_call: TRBV5-1
d_call: TRBD1
clone_size: few

cdr3_aa: CASSQESNQPQHF
cdr3_nt: TGCGCCAGCAGCCAAGAGTCGAATCAGCCCCAGCATTTT
j_call: TRBJ1-5
v_call: TRBV4-1
d_call: NA
clone_size: few

cdr3_aa: CASSQNRQGPSWIDTQYF
cdr3_nt: TGCGCCAGCAGTCAAAACCGACAGGGGCCCTCCTGGATTGATACGCAGTATTTT
j_call: TRBJ2-3
v_call: TRBV23-1
d_call: TRBD1
clone_size: few

cdr3_aa: CASRQGPGTEAFF
cdr3_nt: TGTGCCAGCAGACAGGGGCCGGGGACTGAAGCTTTCTTT
j_call: TRBJ1-1
v_call: TRBV2
d_call: TRBD1
clone_size: NA

cdr3_aa: CASSLGFFGEKLFF
cdr3_nt: TGTGCCAGCAGTCTCGGGTTTTTCGGCGAAAAACTGTTTTTT
j_call: TRBJ1-4
v_call: TRBV6-2/TRBV6-3
d_call: NA
clone_size: few

cdr3_aa: CASSYGTGGDGDTEAFF
cdr3_nt: TGCGCCAGCAGCTACGGGACAGGGGGCGACGGGGACACTGAAGCTTTCTTT
j_call: TRBJ1-1
v_call: TRBV5-1
d_call: TRBD1
clone_size: NA

cdr3_aa: CASSLNPGQATEAFF
cdr3_nt: TGCGCCAGCAGCCTAAACCCTGGACAGGCCACTGAAGCTTTCTTT
j_call: TRBJ1-1
v_call: TRBV4-1
d_call: TRBD1
clone_size: few

cdr3_aa: CASSSEGESSYNEQFF
cdr3_nt: TGTGCCAGCAGCTCCGAAGGGGAAAGCTCCTACAATGAGCAGTTCTTC
j_call: TRBJ2-1
v_call: TRBV7-2
d_call: NA
clone_size: NA

cdr3_aa: CASSISGAVATEAFF
cdr3_nt: TGTGCCAGTAGTATAAGTGGGGCTGTTGCCACTGAAGCTTTCTTT
j_call: TRBJ1-1
v_call: TRBV19
d_call: NA
clone_size: few

cdr3_aa: CASSLQGGPQHF
cdr3_nt: TGTGCCAGCAGCCTACAGGGGGGGCCCCAGCATTTT
j_call: TRBJ1-5
v_call: TRBV11-3
d_call: TRBD1
clone_size: NA

cdr3_aa: CSVGQGNYEQYF
cdr3_nt: TGCAGCGTTGGACAGGGGAACTACGAGCAGTACTTC
j_call: TRBJ2-7
v_call: TRBV29-1
d_call: TRBD1
clone_size: NA

cdr3_aa: CASSLGGMETQYF
cdr3_nt: TGTGCCAGCAGCCTCGGGGGCATGGAGACCCAGTACTTC
j_call: TRBJ2-5
v_call: TRBV11-3
d_call: NA
clone_size: NA